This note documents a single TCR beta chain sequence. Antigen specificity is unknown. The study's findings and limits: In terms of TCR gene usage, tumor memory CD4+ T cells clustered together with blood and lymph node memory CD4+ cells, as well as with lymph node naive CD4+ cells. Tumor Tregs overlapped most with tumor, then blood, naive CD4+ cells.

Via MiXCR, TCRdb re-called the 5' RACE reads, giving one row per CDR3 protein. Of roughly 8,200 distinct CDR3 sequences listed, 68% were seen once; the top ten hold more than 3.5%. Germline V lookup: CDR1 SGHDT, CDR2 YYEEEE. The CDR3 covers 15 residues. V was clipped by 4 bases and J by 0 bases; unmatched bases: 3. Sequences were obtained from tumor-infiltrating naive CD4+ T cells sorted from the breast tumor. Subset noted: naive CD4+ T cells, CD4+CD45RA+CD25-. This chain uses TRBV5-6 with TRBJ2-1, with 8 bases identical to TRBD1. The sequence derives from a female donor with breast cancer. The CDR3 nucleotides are TGTGCCAGCAGCCCCCAGGGGGCCTCCTACAATGAGCAGTTCTTC. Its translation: CASSPQGASYNEQFF.